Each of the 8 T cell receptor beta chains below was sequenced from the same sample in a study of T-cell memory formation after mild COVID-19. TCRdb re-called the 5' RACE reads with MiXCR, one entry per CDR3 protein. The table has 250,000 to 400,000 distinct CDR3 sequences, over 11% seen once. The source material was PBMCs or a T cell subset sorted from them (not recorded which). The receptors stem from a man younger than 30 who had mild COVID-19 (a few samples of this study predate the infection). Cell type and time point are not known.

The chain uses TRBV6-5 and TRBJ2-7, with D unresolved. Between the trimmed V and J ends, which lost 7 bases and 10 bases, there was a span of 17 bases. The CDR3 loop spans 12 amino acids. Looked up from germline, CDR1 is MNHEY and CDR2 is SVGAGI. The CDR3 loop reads CASTPDRLNQYF. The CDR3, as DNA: TGTGCCAGCACCCCCGATCGGCTCAACCAGTACTTC.

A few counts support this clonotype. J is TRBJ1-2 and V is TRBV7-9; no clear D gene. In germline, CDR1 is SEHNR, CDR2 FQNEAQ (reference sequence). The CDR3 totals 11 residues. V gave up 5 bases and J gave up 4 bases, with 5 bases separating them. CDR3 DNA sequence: TGTGCCAGCAGCGCGTCCTATGGCTACACCTTC. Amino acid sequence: CASSASYGYTF.

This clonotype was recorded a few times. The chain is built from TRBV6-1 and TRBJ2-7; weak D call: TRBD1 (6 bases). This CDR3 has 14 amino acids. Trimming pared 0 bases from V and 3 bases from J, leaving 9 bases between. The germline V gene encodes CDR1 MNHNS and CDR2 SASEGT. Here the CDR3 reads CASSEAGGYYEQYV. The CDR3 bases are TGTGCCAGCAGTGAAGCTGGGGGCTACTACGAGCAGTACGTC.

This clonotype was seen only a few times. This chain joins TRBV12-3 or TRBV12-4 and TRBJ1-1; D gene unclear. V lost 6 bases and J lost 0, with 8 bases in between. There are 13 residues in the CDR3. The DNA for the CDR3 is TGTGCCAGCAGAGACATTCTGAACACTGAAGCTTTCTTT. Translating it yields CASRDILNTEAFF.

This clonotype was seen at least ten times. The CDR3 spells CASSTSYEQYF. The CDR3 DNA sequence: TGTGCCAGCAGCACGAGCTACGAGCAGTACTTC. This chain joins TRBV12-3 or TRBV12-4 and TRBJ2-7, with unresolved D. V was clipped by 6 bases and J by 3 bases, with 6 bases between them. The CDR3 is 11 amino acids.

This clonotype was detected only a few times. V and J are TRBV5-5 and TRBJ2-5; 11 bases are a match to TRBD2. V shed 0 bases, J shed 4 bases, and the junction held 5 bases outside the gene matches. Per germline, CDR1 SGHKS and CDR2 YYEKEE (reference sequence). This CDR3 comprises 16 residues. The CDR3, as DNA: TGTGCCAGCAGCTTGGTCCTAGCGGGGGGCAGAGAGACCCAGTACTTC. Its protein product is CASSLVLAGGRETQYF. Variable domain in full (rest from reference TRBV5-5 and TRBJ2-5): DAGVTQSPTHLIKTRGQQVTLRCSPISGHKSVSWYQQVLGQGPQFIFQYYEKEERGRGNFPDRFSARQFPNYSSELNVNALLLGDSALYLCASSLVLAGGRETQYFGPGTRLLVL.

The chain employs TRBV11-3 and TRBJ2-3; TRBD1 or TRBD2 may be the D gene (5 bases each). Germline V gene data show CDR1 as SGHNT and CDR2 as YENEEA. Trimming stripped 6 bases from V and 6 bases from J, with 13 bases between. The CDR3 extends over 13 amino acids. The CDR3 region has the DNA TGTGCCAGCAGGGACCGGGGCGGCGATACGCAGTATTTT. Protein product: CASRDRGGDTQYF. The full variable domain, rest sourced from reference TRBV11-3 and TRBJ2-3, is EAGVVQSPRYKIIEKKQPVAFWCNPISGHNTLYWYLQNLGQGPELLIRYENEEAVDDSQLPKDRFSAERLKGVDSTLKIQPAELGDSAVYLCASRDRGGDTQYFGPGTRLTVL.

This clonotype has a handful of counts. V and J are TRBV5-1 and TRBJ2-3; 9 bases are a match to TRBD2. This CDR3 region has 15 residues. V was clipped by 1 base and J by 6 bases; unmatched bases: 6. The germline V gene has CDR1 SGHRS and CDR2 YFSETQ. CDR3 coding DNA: TGCGCCAGCAGCTTGAGGGCTAGCGGGGAGGATACGCAGTATTTT. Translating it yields CASSLRASGEDTQYF.